Given below is one T cell receptor beta chain in context. The CDR3 totals 15 residues. V lost 1 base and J lost 10; bases outside the gene matches: 9. Germline lookup yields CDR1 SGHAT and CDR2 FQNNGV. The data were taken from a study of blood T cell repertoires in COVID-19. Study as a whole: There were acute and convalescent COVID-19 samples, and they came from the United States, Italy and Spain. In each case, the material was cDNA or gDNA derived from T cells, B-cell-depleted T cells, or PBMCs.

Source study methods: Estimates of nucleated cell counts were drawn from the amplification of reference gene primers. Here immunoSEQ multiplex PCR was the method, and the copy in TCRdb shows in-frame clones only, minus some. V and J calls and clone size are given by that table; D and trimming were obtained from the DNA. Of tens of thousands of clones detected, approximately 88% appear once; the ten largest clones hold 5.8%. This rearrangement joins TRBV11-2 to TRBJ2-3; TRBD2 agrees at 9 bases. The clonotype comes from a middle-aged man with active COVID-19. Sequenced sample: peripheral blood. The CDR3 spells CASSLGPSGDVSQYF. The CDR3 DNA is TGTGCCAGCAGCTTAGGGCCTAGCGGGGACGTGTCGCAGTATTTT.